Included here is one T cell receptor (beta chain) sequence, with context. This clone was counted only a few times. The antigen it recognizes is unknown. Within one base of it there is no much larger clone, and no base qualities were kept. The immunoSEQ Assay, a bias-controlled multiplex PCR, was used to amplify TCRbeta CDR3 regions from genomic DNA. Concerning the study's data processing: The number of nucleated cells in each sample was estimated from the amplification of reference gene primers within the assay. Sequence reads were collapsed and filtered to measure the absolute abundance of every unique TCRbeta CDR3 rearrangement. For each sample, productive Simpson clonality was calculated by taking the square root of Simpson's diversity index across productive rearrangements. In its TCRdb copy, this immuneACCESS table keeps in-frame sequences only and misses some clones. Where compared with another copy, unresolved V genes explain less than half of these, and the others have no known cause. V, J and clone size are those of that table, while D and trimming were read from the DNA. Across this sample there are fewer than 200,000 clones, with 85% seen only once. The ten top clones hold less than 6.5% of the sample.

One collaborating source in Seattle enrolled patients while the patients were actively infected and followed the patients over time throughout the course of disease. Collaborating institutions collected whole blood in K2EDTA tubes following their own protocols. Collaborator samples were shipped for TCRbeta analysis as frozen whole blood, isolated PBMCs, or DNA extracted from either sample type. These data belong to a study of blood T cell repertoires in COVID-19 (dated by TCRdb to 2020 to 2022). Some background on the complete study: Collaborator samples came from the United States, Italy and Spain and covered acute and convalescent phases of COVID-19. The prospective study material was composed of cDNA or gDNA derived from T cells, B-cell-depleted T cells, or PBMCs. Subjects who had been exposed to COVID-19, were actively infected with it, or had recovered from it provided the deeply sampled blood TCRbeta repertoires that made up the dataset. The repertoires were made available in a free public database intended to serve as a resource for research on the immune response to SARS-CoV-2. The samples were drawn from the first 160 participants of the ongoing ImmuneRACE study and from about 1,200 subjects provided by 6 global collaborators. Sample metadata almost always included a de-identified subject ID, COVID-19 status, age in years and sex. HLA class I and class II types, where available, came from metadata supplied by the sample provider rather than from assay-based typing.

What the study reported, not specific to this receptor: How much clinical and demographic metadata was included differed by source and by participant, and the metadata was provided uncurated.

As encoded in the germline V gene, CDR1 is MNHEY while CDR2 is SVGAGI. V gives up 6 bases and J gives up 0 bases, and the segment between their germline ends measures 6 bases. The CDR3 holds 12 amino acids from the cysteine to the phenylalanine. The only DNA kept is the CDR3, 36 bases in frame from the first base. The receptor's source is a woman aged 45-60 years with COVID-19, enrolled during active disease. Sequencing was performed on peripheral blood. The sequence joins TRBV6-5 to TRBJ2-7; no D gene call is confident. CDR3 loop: CASSSVSYEQYF. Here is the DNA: TGTGCCAGCAGCAGCGTCTCCTACGAGCAGTACTTC.